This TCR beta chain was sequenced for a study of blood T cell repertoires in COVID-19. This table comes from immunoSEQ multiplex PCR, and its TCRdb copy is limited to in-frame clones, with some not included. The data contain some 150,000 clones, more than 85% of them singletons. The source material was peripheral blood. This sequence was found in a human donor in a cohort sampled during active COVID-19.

Here the CDR3 DNA reads TGTGCCAGCAGCCAAGATCACGGACAGGTTAATGAAAAACTGTTTTTT. Its protein product is CASSQDHGQVNEKLFF. This sequence joins TRBV3-1 (or the pseudogene TRBV3-2) and TRBJ1-4; 7 bases are a match to TRBD1. There are 16 residues in the CDR3. Per the germline V gene, CDR1 is LGHDT and CDR2 is YNNKEL (reference sequence). The trim removed 0 bases at V and 4 bases at J, leaving 5 bases unmatched.